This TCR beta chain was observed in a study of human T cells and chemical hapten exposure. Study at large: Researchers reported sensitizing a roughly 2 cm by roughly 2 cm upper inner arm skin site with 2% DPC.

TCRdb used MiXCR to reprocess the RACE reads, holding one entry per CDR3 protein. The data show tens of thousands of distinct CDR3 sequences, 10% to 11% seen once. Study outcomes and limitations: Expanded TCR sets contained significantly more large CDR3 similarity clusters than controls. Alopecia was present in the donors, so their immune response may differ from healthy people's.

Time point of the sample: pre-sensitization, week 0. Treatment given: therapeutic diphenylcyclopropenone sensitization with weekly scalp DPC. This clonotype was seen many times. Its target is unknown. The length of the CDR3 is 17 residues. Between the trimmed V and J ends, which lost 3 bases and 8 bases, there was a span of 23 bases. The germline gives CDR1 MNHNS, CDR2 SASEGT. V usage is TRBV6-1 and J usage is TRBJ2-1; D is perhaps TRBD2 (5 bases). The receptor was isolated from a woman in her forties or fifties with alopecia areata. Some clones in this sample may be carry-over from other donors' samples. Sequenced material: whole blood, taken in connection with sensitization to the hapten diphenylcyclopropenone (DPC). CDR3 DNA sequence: TGTGCCAGCAGTGAGGAGGTTCCTCTGGCGGTTATCGATGAGCAGTTCTTC. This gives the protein CASSEEVPLAVIDEQFF.